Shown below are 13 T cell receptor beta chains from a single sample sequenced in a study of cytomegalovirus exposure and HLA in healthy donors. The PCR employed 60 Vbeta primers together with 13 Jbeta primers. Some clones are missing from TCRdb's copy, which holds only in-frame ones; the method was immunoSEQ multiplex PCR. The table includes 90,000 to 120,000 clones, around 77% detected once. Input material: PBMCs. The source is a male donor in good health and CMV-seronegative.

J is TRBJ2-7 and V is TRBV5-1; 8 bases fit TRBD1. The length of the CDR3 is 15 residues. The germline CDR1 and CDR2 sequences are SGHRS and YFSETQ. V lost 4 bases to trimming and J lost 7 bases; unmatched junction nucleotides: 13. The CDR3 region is CASSPWGQDPFEQYF. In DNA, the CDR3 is TGCGCCAGCAGCCCGTGGGGACAGGACCCTTTTGAGCAGTACTTC. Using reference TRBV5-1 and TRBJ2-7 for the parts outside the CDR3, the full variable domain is KAGVTQTPRYLIKTRGQQVTLSCSPISGHRSVSWYQQTPGQGLQFLFEYFSETQRNKGNFPGRFSGRQFSNSRSEMNVSTLELGDSALYLCASSPWGQDPFEQYFGPGTRLTVT.

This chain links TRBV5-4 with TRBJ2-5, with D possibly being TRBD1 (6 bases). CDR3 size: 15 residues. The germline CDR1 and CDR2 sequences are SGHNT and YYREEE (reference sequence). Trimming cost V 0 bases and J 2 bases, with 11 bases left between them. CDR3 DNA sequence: TGTGCCAGCAGCTTGGGACAGGAGAGACAAGAGACCCAGTACTTC. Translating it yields CASSLGQERQETQYF.

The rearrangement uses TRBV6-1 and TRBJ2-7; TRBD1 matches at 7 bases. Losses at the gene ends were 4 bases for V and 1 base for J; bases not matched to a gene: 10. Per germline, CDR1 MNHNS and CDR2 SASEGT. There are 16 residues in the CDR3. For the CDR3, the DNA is TGTGCCAGCAGTGCCCCGGGGACAGAAGCTTCCTACGAGCAGTACTTC. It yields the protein CASSAPGTEASYEQYF.

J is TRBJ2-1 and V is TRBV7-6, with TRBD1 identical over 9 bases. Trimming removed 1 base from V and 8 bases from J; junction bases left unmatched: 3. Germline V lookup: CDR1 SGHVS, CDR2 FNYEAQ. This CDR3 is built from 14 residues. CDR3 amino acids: CASSLVTGGHEQFF. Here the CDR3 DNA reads TGTGCCAGCAGCTTAGTGACAGGGGGGCATGAGCAGTTCTTC.

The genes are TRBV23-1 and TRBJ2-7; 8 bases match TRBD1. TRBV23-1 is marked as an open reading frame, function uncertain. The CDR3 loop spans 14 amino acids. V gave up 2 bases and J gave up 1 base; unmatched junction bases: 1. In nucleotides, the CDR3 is TGCGCCAGCAGTCAAGGGGACAGGTCCTACGAGCAGTACTTC. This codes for CASSQGDRSYEQYF.

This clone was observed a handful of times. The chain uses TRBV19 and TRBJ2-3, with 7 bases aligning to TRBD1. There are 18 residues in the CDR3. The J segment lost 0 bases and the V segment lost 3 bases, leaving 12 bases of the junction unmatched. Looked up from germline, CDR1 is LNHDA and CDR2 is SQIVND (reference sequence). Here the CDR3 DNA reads TGTGCCAGTAGTATCTCTCGGACAGGTGGACCTAGCACAGATACGCAGTATTTT. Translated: CASSISRTGGPSTDTQYF.

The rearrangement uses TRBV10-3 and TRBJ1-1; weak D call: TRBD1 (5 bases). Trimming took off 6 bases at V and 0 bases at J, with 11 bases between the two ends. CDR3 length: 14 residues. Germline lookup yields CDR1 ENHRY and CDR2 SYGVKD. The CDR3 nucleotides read TGTGCCATCAGAACGACAGACCTGAACACTGAAGCTTTCTTT. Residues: CAIRTTDLNTEAFF.

The CDR3 reads CASSRRDSHSNEQFF. Here the CDR3 DNA reads TGTGCCAGCAGCCGCCGGGACAGTCACTCTAATGAGCAGTTCTTC. The V and J genes are TRBV7-9 and TRBJ2-1; TRBD1 agrees at 7 bases. Germline CDR1 SEHNR, CDR2 FQNEAQ (reference sequence). The trim removed 5 bases at V and 7 bases at J, leaving 11 bases unmatched. The CDR3 extends over 15 amino acids.

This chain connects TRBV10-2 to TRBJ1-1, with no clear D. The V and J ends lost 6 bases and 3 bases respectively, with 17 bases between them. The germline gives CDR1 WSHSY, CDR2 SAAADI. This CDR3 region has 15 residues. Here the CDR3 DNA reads TGCGCCAGCAGCGATCCGGGAGGGATGGACACTGAAGCTTTCTTT. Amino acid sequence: CASSDPGGMDTEAFF.

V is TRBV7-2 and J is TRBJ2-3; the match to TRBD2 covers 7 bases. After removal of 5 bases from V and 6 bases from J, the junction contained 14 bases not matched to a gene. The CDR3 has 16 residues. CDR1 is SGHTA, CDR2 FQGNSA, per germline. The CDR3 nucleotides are TGTGCCAGCAGCGCTGCCGGGACTAACACACGTGATACGCAGTATTTT. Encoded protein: CASSAAGTNTRDTQYF.

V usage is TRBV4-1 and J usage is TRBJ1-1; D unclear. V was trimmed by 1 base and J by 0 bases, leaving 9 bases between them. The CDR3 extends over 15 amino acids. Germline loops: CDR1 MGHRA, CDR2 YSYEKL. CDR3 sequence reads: CASSQVFSLNTEAFF. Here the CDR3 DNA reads TGCGCCAGCAGCCAAGTTTTTTCTTTGAACACTGAAGCTTTCTTT.

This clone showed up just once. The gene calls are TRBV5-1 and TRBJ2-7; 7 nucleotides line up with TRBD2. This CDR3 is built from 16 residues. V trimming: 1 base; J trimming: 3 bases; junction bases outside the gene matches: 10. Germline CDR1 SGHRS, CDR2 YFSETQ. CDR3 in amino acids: CASSLTGGGGNYEQYF. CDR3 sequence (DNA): TGCGCCAGCAGCTTGACCGGAGGCGGGGGAAACTACGAGCAGTACTTC. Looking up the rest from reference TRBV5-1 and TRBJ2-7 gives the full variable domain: KAGVTQTPRYLIKTRGQQVTLSCSPISGHRSVSWYQQTPGQGLQFLFEYFSETQRNKGNFPGRFSGRQFSNSRSEMNVSTLELGDSALYLCASSLTGGGGNYEQYFGPGTRLTVT.

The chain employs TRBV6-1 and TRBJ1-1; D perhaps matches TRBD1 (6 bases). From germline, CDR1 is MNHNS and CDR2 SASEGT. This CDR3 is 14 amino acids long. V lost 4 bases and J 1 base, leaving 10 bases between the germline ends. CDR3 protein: CASSATGANTEAFF. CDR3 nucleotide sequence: TGTGCCAGCAGTGCGACAGGAGCGAACACTGAAGCTTTCTTT.